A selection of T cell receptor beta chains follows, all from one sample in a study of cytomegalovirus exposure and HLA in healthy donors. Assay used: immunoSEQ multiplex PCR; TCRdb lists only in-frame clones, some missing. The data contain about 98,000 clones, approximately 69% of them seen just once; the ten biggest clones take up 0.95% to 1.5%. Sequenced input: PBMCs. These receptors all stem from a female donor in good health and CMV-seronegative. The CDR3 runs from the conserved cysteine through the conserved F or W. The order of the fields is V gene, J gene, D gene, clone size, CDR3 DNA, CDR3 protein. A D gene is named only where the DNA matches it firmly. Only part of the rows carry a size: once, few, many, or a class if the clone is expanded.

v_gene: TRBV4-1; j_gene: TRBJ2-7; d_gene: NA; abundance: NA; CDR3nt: TGCGCCAGCAGCCAAGCTTCGGTTACAGGGACGTACGAGCAGTACTTC; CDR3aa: CASSQASVTGTYEQYF
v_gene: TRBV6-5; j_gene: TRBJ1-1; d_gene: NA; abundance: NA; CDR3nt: TGTGCCAGCAGTTACGCGGGGAACGAAGCTTTCTTT; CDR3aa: CASSYAGNEAFF
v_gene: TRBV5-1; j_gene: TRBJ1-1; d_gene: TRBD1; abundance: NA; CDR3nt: TGCGCCAGCAGCTCTGCCGGGACAGGGGGCACTGAAGCTTTCTTT; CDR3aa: CASSSAGTGGTEAFF
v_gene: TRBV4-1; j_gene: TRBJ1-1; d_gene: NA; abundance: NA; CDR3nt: TGCGCCAGCAGCCAAGATGGCAACACTGAAGCTTTCTTT; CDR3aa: CASSQDGNTEAFF
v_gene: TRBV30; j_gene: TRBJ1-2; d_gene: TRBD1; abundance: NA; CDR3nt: TGTGCCTGGGGACAGGGACCCAATTTGGTCACCTTC; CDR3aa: CAWGQGPNLVTF
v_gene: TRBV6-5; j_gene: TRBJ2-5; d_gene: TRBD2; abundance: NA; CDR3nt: TGTGCCAGCGCACTAGCGGGAGAACGTAGGACCCAGTACTTC; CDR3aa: CASALAGERRTQYF
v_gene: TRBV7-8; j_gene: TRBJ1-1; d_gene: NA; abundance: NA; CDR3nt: TGTGCCAGCAGCCAAAGACAGTTCGAAGCTTTCTTT; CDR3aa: CASSQRQFEAFF
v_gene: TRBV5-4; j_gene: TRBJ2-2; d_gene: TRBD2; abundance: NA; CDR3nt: TGTGCCAGCAGCCGAAGCGGGGGGGCGGGCGGGGAGCTGTTTTTT; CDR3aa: CASSRSGGAGGELFF
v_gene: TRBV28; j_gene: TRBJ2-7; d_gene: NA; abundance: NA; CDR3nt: TGTGCCAGCAGGCGTTGGGGGGACTCTAACTACGAGCAGTACTTC; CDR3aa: CASRRWGDSNYEQYF
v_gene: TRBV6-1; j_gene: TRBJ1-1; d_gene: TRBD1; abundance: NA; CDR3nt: TGTGCCAGCAGTGGCAGACAGGGTACGGGTGGCACTGAAGCTTTCTTT; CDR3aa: CASSGRQGTGGTEAFF
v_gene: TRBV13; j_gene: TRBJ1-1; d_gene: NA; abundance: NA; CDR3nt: TGTGCCAGCAGCTTAACGGGTACTGAAGCTTTCTTT; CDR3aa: CASSLTGTEAFF
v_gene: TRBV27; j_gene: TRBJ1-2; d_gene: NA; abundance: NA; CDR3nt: TGTGCCAGCAGTTTTGGGGCGAACTATGGCTACACCTTC; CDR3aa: CASSFGANYGYTF
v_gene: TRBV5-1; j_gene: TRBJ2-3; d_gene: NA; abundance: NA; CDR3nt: TGCGCCAGCAGCTTTTCCAGGGCCACAGATACGCAGTATTTT; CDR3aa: CASSFSRATDTQYF
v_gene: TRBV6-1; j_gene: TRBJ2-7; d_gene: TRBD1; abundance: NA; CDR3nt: TGTGCCAGCAGTGGATGGGACAGTGGGGGAAGATTGTCCTTC; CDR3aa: CASSGWDSGGRLSF
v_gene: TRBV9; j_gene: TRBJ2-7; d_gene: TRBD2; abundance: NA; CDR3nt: TGTGCCAGCAGCGTAGGCCCAATCCGCGGGGGCGAGCAGTACTTC; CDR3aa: CASSVGPIRGGEQYF
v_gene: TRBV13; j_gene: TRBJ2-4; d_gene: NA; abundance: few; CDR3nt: TGTGCCAGCAGCTACCGTACAGGGGCCAAAAACATTCAGTACTTC; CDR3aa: CASSYRTGAKNIQYF
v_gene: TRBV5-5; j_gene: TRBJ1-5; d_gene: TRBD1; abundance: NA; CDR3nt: TGTGCCAGCAGCTCGGACAGGGGCAATCAGCCCCAGCATTTT; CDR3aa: CASSSDRGNQPQHF
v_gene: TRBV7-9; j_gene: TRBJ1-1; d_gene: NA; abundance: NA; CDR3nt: TGTGCCAGCAGCCGGGATAGGCGGGGAGGGAACACTGAAGCTTTCTTT; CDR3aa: CASSRDRRGGNTEAFF
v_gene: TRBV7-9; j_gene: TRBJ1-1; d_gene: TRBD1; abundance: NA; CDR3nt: TGTGCCAGCAGCACCGGACAGGGGTCGGGCACTGAAGCTTTCTTT; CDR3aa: CASSTGQGSGTEAFF
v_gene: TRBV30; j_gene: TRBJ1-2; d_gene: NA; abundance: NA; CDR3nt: TGTGCCTGGAGTAGGGGTGGGGGCGCTAACTATGGCTACACCTTC; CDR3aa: CAWSRGGGANYGYTF
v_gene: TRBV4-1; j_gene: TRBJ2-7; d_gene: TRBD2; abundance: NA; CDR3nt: TGCGCCAGCAGCCCCCTGGGACTAGCGGGATCCCCGTTATCCTACGAGCAGTACTTC; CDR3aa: CASSPLGLAGSPLSYEQYF
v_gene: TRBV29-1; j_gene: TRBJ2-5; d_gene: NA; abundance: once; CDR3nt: TGCAGCGTCGAGAGGACAAGAACTAAGACCCAGTACTTC; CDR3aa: CSVERTRTKTQYF
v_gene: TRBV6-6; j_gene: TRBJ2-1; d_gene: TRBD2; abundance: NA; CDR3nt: TGTGCCAGCAGTTACCTAGCGGGGTACAATGAGCAGTTCTTC; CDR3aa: CASSYLAGYNEQFF
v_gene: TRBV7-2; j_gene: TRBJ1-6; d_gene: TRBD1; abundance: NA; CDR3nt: TGTGCCAGCAGCTCCGGGACAGGGTGGAATTCACCCCTCCACTTT; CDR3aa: CASSSGTGWNSPLHF
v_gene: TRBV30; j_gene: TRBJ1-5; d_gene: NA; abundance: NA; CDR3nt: TGTGCCTGGAGTGAATCGGGATATCAGCCCCAGCATTTT; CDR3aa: CAWSESGYQPQHF
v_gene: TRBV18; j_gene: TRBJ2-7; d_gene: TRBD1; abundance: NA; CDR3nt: TGTGCCAGCTCACACCGGGACAGCTTGTCCTACGAGCAGTACTTC; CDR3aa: CASSHRDSLSYEQYF
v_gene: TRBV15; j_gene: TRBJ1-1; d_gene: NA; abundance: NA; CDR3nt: TGTGCCACCAGTCCTGACAGGTTCAACACTGAAGCTTTCTTT; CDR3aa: CATSPDRFNTEAFF
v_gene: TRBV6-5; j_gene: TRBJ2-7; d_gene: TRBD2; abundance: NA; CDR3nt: TGTGCCAGCAGTCGGACTAGCGATGTATACGAGCAGTACTTC; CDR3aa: CASSRTSDVYEQYF
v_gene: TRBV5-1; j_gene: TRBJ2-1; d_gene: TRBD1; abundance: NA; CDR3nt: TGCGCCAGCAGCTTGGTCCAGGGGGTTTACAATGAGCAGTTCTTC; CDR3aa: CASSLVQGVYNEQFF